These T cell receptor beta chains were read from a single sample in a study of blood T cell repertoires in COVID-19. This table comes from immunoSEQ multiplex PCR, and its TCRdb copy is limited to in-frame clones, with some not included. The profile shows 200,000 or so clones, over 75% of them singletons. The sample comprised peripheral blood. Every receptor here comes from a human donor in a cohort sampled during active COVID-19. The CDR3 runs from the conserved cysteine through the conserved F or W. A D gene is named only where the DNA matches it firmly. Clone sizes are given selectively: once, few, many, or a class where the clone is expanded.

d_call: TRBD1; v_call: TRBV27; cdr3_length: 17; j_call: TRBJ1-5; clone_size: few; cdr3_nt: TGTGCCAGCAGTTTATCGGTAGACAGGGGGATCAATCAGCCCCAGCATTTT; cdr3_aa: CASSLSVDRGINQPQHF
d_call: NA; v_call: TRBV18; cdr3_length: 13; j_call: TRBJ1-1; clone_size: NA; cdr3_nt: TGTGCCAGCTCACCAAAACGGGGCACTGAAGCTTTCTTT; cdr3_aa: CASSPKRGTEAFF
d_call: NA; v_call: TRBV15; cdr3_length: 16; j_call: TRBJ2-1; clone_size: NA; cdr3_nt: TGTGCCACCAGCAGAGTTGAGGACTACCCCTACAATGAGCAGTTCTTC; cdr3_aa: CATSRVEDYPYNEQFF
d_call: NA; v_call: TRBV19; cdr3_length: 16; j_call: TRBJ1-5; clone_size: few; cdr3_nt: TGTGCCAGTAGTCCGCCCGGGAGGGGCGGTTTTCAGCCCCAGCATTTT; cdr3_aa: CASSPPGRGGFQPQHF
d_call: NA; v_call: TRBV27; cdr3_length: 11; j_call: TRBJ1-3; clone_size: NA; cdr3_nt: TGTGCCAGCAGTTCAGGGGACACCATATATTTT; cdr3_aa: CASSSGDTIYF
d_call: NA; v_call: TRBV7-8; cdr3_length: 15; j_call: TRBJ2-7; clone_size: NA; cdr3_nt: TGTGCCAGCAGCTTAGTAGATAGCGGCTCCTACGAGCAGTACTTC; cdr3_aa: CASSLVDSGSYEQYF
d_call: TRBD2; v_call: TRBV28; cdr3_length: 14; j_call: TRBJ2-5; clone_size: NA; cdr3_nt: TGTGCCACCAGACCGAGGGAGGGACGGGAGACCCAGTACTTC; cdr3_aa: CATRPREGRETQYF
d_call: NA; v_call: TRBV19; cdr3_length: 16; j_call: TRBJ2-1; clone_size: NA; cdr3_nt: TGTGCCAGTAGTATCCTTGCGAGCTCGTTGCACGATGAGCAGTTCTTC; cdr3_aa: CASSILASSLHDEQFF
d_call: NA; v_call: TRBV14; cdr3_length: 12; j_call: TRBJ1-4; clone_size: NA; cdr3_nt: TGTGCCAGCAGCCAACCGGGGTGGAAACTGTTTTTT; cdr3_aa: CASSQPGWKLFF
d_call: NA; v_call: TRBV5-1; cdr3_length: 15; j_call: TRBJ1-1; clone_size: NA; cdr3_nt: TGCGCCAGCAGCCCTGGTGGGACATTGAACACTGAAGCTTTCTTT; cdr3_aa: CASSPGGTLNTEAFF
d_call: TRBD1; v_call: TRBV6-2/TRBV6-3; cdr3_length: 13; j_call: TRBJ2-7; clone_size: NA; cdr3_nt: TGTGCCAGCAGTTATGACAGGGTCGACGAGCAGTACTTC; cdr3_aa: CASSYDRVDEQYF
d_call: NA; v_call: TRBV30; cdr3_length: 15; j_call: TRBJ1-5; clone_size: NA; cdr3_nt: TGTGCCTGGAGTTGGCCAGGTCGACGCAATCAGCCCCAGCATTTT; cdr3_aa: CAWSWPGRRNQPQHF
d_call: NA; v_call: TRBV5-1; cdr3_length: 14; j_call: TRBJ1-1; clone_size: NA; cdr3_nt: TGCGCCAGCAGCTTGGGGAGTCGGAACACTGAAGCTTTCTTT; cdr3_aa: CASSLGSRNTEAFF
d_call: NA; v_call: TRBV6-5; cdr3_length: 14; j_call: TRBJ2-1; clone_size: once; cdr3_nt: TGTGCCAGCAGACCGGGGAGCTCCTACAATGAGCAGTTCTTC; cdr3_aa: CASRPGSSYNEQFF
d_call: NA; v_call: TRBV2; cdr3_length: 13; j_call: TRBJ2-7; clone_size: once; cdr3_nt: TGTGCCAGCAGGAACGACAGAACCTACGAGCAGTACTTC; cdr3_aa: CASRNDRTYEQYF
d_call: NA; v_call: TRBV11-2; cdr3_length: 16; j_call: TRBJ2-7; clone_size: NA; cdr3_nt: TGTGCCAGCAGCGCCATGGGGTGGGCGGGGTCCCACGAGCAGTACTTC; cdr3_aa: CASSAMGWAGSHEQYF
d_call: NA; v_call: TRBV6-2/TRBV6-3; cdr3_length: 13; j_call: TRBJ2-7; clone_size: NA; cdr3_nt: TGTGCCAGCAGTTACTCCCTTAATTACGAGCAGTACTTC; cdr3_aa: CASSYSLNYEQYF
d_call: TRBD2; v_call: TRBV9; cdr3_length: 16; j_call: TRBJ2-2; clone_size: once; cdr3_nt: TGTGCCAGCAGCACCTTGGGACTAGCGGGTATCGGGGAGCTGTTTTTT; cdr3_aa: CASSTLGLAGIGELFF
d_call: NA; v_call: TRBV14; cdr3_length: 15; j_call: TRBJ2-7; clone_size: NA; cdr3_nt: TGTGCCAGCAGCCGAAAAAGGGGTACTAACTACGAGCAGTACTTC; cdr3_aa: CASSRKRGTNYEQYF
d_call: TRBD1; v_call: TRBV6-4; cdr3_length: 16; j_call: TRBJ2-4; clone_size: once; cdr3_nt: TGTGCCAGCAGTGGGACAGGGGAGGAGGGGATGGCCATTCAGTACTTC; cdr3_aa: CASSGTGEEGMAIQYF
d_call: TRBD2; v_call: TRBV7-8; cdr3_length: 15; j_call: TRBJ2-7; clone_size: once; cdr3_nt: TGTGCCAGCAGCTTATCCGGGACTAGGGTTTACGAGCAGTACTTC; cdr3_aa: CASSLSGTRVYEQYF